The 17 T cell receptor beta chains below come from one sample, sequenced in a study of beta chain features in type 1 diabetes. Expressed TCRB transcripts were sequenced, since all the RNA that had been isolated was reverse transcribed. TCRdb's copy holds only in-frame clones and misses some; the assay was immunoSEQ multiplex PCR. Of about 180,000 clones in the sample, 13% were seen once. The sequencing sample was made of central memory CD4+ T cells from blood. The receptors shown here come from a woman between 18 and 29 years old in good health.

The chain carries TRBV6-5 and TRBJ1-1; D may be TRBD1 (5 bases). Germline V gene sequence: CDR1 MNHEY, CDR2 SVGAGI. CDR3 size: 13 residues. The V gene lost 10 bases and the J gene lost 1 base, with 13 bases spanning the gap. The CDR3 DNA is TGTGCCACCGCCCTACAGGAGAACACTGAAGCTTTCTTT. This gives the protein CATALQENTEAFF.

This clone was found a few times. CDR3 nucleotides: TGTGCCAGCAGTTTACAGGTAGCGGGGGAGACCCAGTACTTC. This sequence encodes CASSLQVAGETQYF. The genes are TRBV27 and TRBJ2-5; 8 positions match TRBD2. V dropped 2 bases and J dropped 5; count of bases not matched to a gene: 4. Germline assignment: CDR1 MNHEY and CDR2 SMNVEV (reference sequence). This CDR3 comprises 14 residues.

This CDR3 reads CASGTASYEQYF. CDR3 coding DNA: TGTGCCTCCGGTACAGCCTCCTACGAGCAGTACTTC. The chain recombines TRBV7-8 with TRBJ2-7; D is undetermined. Germline V gene lookup returns CDR1 SGHVS and CDR2 FQNEAQ. This CDR3 is 12 amino acids long. Trimming removed 11 bases at V and 0 bases at J, with 11 bases between.

In its sample, this clone was seen a few times. The chain couples TRBV10-3 to TRBJ2-3; 9 bases map to TRBD1. This CDR3 contains 16 residues. The trim removed 3 bases at V and 8 bases at J, leaving 12 bases unmatched. Germline values: CDR1 ENHRY, CDR2 SYGVKD. The CDR3 DNA reads as TGTGCCATCAGTGATCCGGGACAGGGAGCCATCGCTACGCAGTATTTT. Its translation is CAISDPGQGAIATQYF.

Ten or more counts support this clone. V and J are TRBV7-8 and TRBJ2-7, with D maybe TRBD1 (8 bases). The germline CDR1 and CDR2 sequences are SGHVS and FQNEAQ. Trimming stripped 4 bases from V and 5 bases from J, with 15 bases between. This CDR3 has 14 residues. CDR3 sequence: CASSWTGRGNEQYF. CDR3 nucleotides: TGTGCCAGCAGCTGGACAGGGAGGGGGAACGAGCAGTACTTC.

The sample holds a few counts of this clone. The rearrangement uses TRBV15 and TRBJ1-1; 8 bases map to TRBD1. Germline trimming cut 5 bases from V and 4 bases from J; bases unmatched to any gene: 3. CDR3 length equals 13 residues. CDR1 is LNHNV and CDR2 is YYDKDF in the germline V gene (reference sequence). CDR3 bases: TGTGCCACCAGCGGCAGGGGGCCCACTGAAGCTTTCTTT. Encoded protein: CATSGRGPTEAFF. Looking up the rest from reference TRBV15 and TRBJ1-1 gives the full variable domain: DAMVIQNPRYQVTQFGKPVTLSCSQTLNHNVMYWYQQKSSQAPKLLFHYYDKDFNNEADTPDNFQSRRPNTSFCFLDIRSPGLGDTAMYLCATSGRGPTEAFFGQGTRLTVV.

The table lists this clone with a few counts. CDR3 amino acids: CASSFRTGSATIQYF. The CDR3 DNA follows: TGTGCCAGCAGCTTTAGGACAGGGAGCGCGACCATTCAGTACTTC. The chain carries TRBV7-2 and TRBJ2-4; 8 bases are shared with TRBD1. There are 15 residues in the CDR3. The germline V gene has CDR1 SGHTA and CDR2 FQGNSA. Trimming removed 3 bases from V and 9 bases from J; junction bases left unmatched: 10. Based on the CDR3 plus reference TRBV7-2 and TRBJ2-4, the full variable domain is GAGVSQSPSNKVTEKGKDVELRCDPISGHTALYWYRQSLGQGLEFLIYFQGNSAPDKSGLPSDRFSAERTGGSVSTLTIQRTQQEDSAVYLCASSFRTGSATIQYFGAGTRLSVL.

This clone was counted a few times. The chain is built from TRBV7-2 and TRBJ1-2; no clear D gene. The CDR3 sequence is 12 residues long. Germline V gene data show CDR1 as SGHTA and CDR2 as FQGNSA. Trimming removed 5 bases at V and 8 bases at J, with 12 bases between. The CDR3 loop is CASSPGGFGYTF. The CDR3 DNA follows: TGTGCCAGCAGCCCAGGAGGATTCGGCTACACCTTC.

In this sample, this clone turned up a few times. This chain connects TRBV7-2 to TRBJ1-5; D gene unclear. There are 13 residues in the CDR3. Trimming stripped 2 bases from V and 5 bases from J, with 7 bases between. The germline V gene encodes CDR1 SGHTA and CDR2 FQGNSA. DNA of the CDR3: TGTGCCAGCAGCTTACAGGAGGATCAGCCCCAGCATTTT. Amino acids: CASSLQEDQPQHF.

This clone appeared a few times. The chain joins TRBV18 to TRBJ1-4; D perhaps matches TRBD1 (6 bases). The CDR3 sequence is 15 residues long. CDR1 KGHSH and CDR2 LQKENI come from the germline V gene. The V gene lost 0 bases and the J gene lost 6 bases, with 11 bases spanning the gap. CDR3 bases: TGTGCCAGCTCACCACCGGCAGGGGATCATGAAAAACTGTTTTTT. Amino acid sequence: CASSPPAGDHEKLFF.

The chain links TRBV14 to TRBJ1-5; D gene ambiguous. V lost 1 base and J lost 7, with 11 bases in between. Germline CDR1 and CDR2: SGHDN and FVKESK. The CDR3 has 14 amino acids. The CDR3 spells CASSQAGVRQPQHF. The CDR3 DNA sequence: TGTGCCAGCAGCCAAGCCGGGGTTCGCCAGCCCCAGCATTTT. The whole variable domain, filled in from reference TRBV14 and TRBJ1-5, reads EAGVTQFPSHSVIEKGQTVTLRCDPISGHDNLYWYRRVMGKEIKFLLHFVKESKQDESGMPNNRFLAERTGGTYSTLKVQPAELEDSGVYFCASSQAGVRQPQHFGDGTRLSIL.

V usage is TRBV5-1 and J usage is TRBJ1-3; D is unclear. Germline V lookup: CDR1 SGHRS, CDR2 YFSETQ. The CDR3 contains 15 residues. The germline V and J ends were trimmed by 4 bases and 0 bases, with 11 bases remaining between them. The CDR3: CASSPDGVSGNTIYF. CDR3 DNA sequence: TGCGCCAGCAGCCCGGACGGGGTCTCTGGAAACACCATATATTTT.

The chain couples TRBV29-1 to TRBJ1-1; the D gene is possibly TRBD1 (5 bases). Germline V CDR1 and CDR2: SQVTM, ANQGSEA. The V end lost 3 bases, the J end lost 2 bases, and 16 bases lay between the germline ends. The CDR3 runs to 15 residues. CDR3 protein: CSVDGPTARNTEAFF. CDR3 nucleotides: TGCAGCGTTGACGGCCCGACAGCTAGAAACACTGAAGCTTTCTTT.

The chain is built from TRBV15 and TRBJ1-5; D is undetermined. Per germline, CDR1 LNHNV and CDR2 YYDKDF (reference sequence). This CDR3 is 13 amino acids long. V lost 5 bases to trimming and J lost 0 bases, with 5 bases between them. This CDR3 reads CATSLNSNQPQHF. In nucleotides, the CDR3 is TGTGCCACCAGCCTTAATAGCAATCAGCCCCAGCATTTT.

The V and J genes are TRBV4-2 and TRBJ1-1; weak D call: TRBD1 (6 bases). CDR1 is LGHNA, CDR2 YNFKEQ, per germline. This CDR3 has 14 residues. Trimming took off 8 bases at V and 3 bases at J, with 16 bases between the two ends. CDR3 DNA sequence: TGTGCCAGCGGAGCCACACAGGGACACACTGAAGCTTTCTTT. Its protein is CASGATQGHTEAFF.

This clone was seen only a few times. The chain joins TRBV19 to TRBJ1-1, with 7 bases lining up with TRBD1. CDR3 size: 14 residues. Germline lookup yields CDR1 LNHDA and CDR2 SQIVND (reference sequence). V shed 7 bases, J shed 1 base, and the junction held 6 bases outside the gene matches. CDR3 nucleotide sequence: TGTGCCAGTACCCCCGACAGGGAGAACACTGAAGCTTTCTTT. This translates into CASTPDRENTEAFF.

In this sample, this clone turned up a few times. This chain uses TRBV7-9 with TRBJ2-7; D may be TRBD1 (5 bases). In germline, CDR1 is SEHNR, CDR2 FQNEAQ (reference sequence). The V end lost 1 base, the J end lost 0 bases, and 10 bases lay between the germline ends. The CDR3 covers 15 residues. CDR3 sequence reads: CASSLVTATSYEQYF. CDR3 DNA: TGTGCCAGCAGCTTAGTGACAGCCACCTCCTACGAGCAGTACTTC.